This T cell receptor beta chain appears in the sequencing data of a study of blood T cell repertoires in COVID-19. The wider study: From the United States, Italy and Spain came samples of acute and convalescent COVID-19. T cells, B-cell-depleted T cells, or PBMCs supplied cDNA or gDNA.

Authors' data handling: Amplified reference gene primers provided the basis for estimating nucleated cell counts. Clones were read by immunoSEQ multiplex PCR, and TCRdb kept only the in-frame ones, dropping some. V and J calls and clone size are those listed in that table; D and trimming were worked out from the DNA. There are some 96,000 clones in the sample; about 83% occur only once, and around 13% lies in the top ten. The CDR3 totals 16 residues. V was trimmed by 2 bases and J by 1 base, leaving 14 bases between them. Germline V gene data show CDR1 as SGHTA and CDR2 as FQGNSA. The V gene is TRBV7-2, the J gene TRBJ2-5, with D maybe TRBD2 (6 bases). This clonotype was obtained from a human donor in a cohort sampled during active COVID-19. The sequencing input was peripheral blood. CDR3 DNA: TGTGCCAGCAGCTTAAAGTGGCTAGCGCGCCAAGAGACCCAGTACTTC. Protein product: CASSLKWLARQETQYF.